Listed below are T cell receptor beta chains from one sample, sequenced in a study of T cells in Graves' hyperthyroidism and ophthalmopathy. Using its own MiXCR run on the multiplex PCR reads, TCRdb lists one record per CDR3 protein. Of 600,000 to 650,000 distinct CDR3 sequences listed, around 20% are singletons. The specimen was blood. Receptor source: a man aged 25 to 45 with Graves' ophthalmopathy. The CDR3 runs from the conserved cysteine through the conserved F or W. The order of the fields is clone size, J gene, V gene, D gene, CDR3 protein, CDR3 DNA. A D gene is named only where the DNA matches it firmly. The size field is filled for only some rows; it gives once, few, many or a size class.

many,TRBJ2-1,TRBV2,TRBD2,CASSGGSGGPNPDEQFF,TGTGCCAGCAGTGGAGGGAGCGGGGGACCAAATCCCGATGAGCAGTTCTTC
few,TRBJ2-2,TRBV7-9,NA,CASSLAGGSGELFF,TGTGCCAGCAGCTTAGCCGGAGGATCCGGGGAGCTGTTTTTT
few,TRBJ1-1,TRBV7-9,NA,CASSYSGGDEAFF,TGTGCCAGCAGCTACTCAGGCGGGGATGAAGCTTTCTTT
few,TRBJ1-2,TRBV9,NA,CASSNLNYGYTF,TGTGCCAGCAGCAACCTTAACTATGGCTACACCTTC
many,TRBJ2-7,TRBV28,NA,CASSFRAEQYF,TGTGCCAGCAGCTTCCGCGCCGAGCAGTACTTC
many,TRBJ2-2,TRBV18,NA,CASSGSTGELFF,TGTGCCAGCTCAGGCTCCACCGGGGAGCTGTTTTTT
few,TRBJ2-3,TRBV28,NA,CASKGMAEDTQYF,TGTGCCAGCAAGGGTATGGCCGAAGATACGCAGTATTTT
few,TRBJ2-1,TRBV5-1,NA,CASSPTSSSYNEQFF,TGCGCCAGCAGCCCGACAAGCAGCTCCTACAATGAGCAGTTCTTC
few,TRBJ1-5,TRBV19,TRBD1,CASSIRTGPDQPQHF,TGTGCCAGTAGTATAAGGACAGGGCCAGATCAGCCCCAGCATTTT
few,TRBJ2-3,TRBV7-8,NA,CASSLGGIGDTQYF,TGTGCCAGCAGCTTAGGGGGGATAGGAGATACGCAGTATTTT
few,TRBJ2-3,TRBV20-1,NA,CSARLGNTDTQYF,TGCAGTGCGAGACTAGGGAACACAGATACGCAGTATTTT
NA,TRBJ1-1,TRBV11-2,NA,CASSEGQETEAFF,TGTGCCAGCAGCGAGGGTCAGGAGACTGAAGCTTTCTTT
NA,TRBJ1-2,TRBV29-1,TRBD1,CSVAGQGRDGYTF,TGCAGCGTTGCCGGACAGGGGAGAGACGGCTACACCTTC
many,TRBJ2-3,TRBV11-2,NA,CASSPGANTQYF,TGTGCCAGCAGCCCTGGGGCAAATACGCAGTATTTT
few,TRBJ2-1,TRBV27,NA,CASSFVRGNEQFF,TGTGCCAGCAGTTTTGTACGCGGCAATGAGCAGTTCTTC
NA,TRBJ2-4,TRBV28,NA,CASSQGGKNIQYF,TGTGCCAGCAGTCAAGGAGGCAAAAACATTCAGTACTTC
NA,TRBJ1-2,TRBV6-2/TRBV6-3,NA,CASSYEKYYGYTF,TGTGCCAGCAGTTACGAGAAATACTATGGCTACACCTTC
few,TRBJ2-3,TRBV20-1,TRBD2,CSARRAGESTDTQYF,TGCAGTGCTAGGCGAGCGGGAGAAAGCACAGATACGCAGTATTTT
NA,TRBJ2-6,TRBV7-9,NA,CASSPPTGISGANVLTF,TGTGCCAGCAGCCCCCCCACAGGGATCTCTGGGGCCAACGTCCTGACTTTC
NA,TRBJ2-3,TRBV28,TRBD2,CATKRGGTDTQYF,TGTGCCACCAAGCGGGGTGGAACAGATACGCAGTATTTT
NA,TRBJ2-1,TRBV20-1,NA,CSARDRRLSDGEQFF,TGCAGTGCTAGAGATCGGAGACTCTCTGACGGTGAGCAGTTCTTC
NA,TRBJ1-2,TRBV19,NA,CASREQGSNYGYTF,TGTGCCAGTAGAGAACAGGGTTCTAACTATGGCTACACCTTC
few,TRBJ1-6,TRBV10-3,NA,CATGRAGEGSPLHF,TGTGCCACCGGGCGGGCAGGGGAAGGTTCACCCCTCCACTTT
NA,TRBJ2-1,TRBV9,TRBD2,CASSKPPTIAGGPRSYNEQFF,TGTGCCAGCAGCAAACCCCCCACTATAGCGGGAGGGCCCCGCTCCTACAATGAGCAGTTCTTC
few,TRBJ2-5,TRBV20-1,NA,CSARGPARETQYF,TGCAGTGCTAGAGGGCCCGCCCGGGAGACCCAGTACTTC
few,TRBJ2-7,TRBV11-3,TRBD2,CASSEPRTAGAPDEQYF,TGCGCCAGCAGTGAGCCGCGGACAGCGGGAGCCCCAGACGAGCAGTACTTC
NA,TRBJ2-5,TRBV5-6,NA,CASSHSGLNKRETQYF,TGTGCCAGCAGCCACTCAGGGCTAAACAAGCGGGAGACCCAGTACTTC
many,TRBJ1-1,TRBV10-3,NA,CAARPGRENTEAFF,TGTGCCGCCCGCCCGGGACGGGAGAACACTGAAGCTTTCTTT
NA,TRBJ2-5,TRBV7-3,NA,CASSLLPIGAAKETQYF,TGTGCCAGCAGCTTACTGCCTATTGGGGCAGCGAAAGAGACCCAGTACTTC
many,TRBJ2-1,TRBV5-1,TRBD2,CASSSNVAGKNEQFF,TGCGCCAGCAGCTCCAACGTAGCGGGAAAAAATGAGCAGTTCTTC
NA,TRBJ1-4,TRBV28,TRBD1,CASSSHGTGEEKLFF,TGTGCCAGCAGCTCGCACGGGACAGGGGAGGAAAAACTGTTTTTT
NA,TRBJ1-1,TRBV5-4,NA,CASSLEQGRNTEAFF,TGTGCCAGCAGCTTGGAGCAGGGGAGGAACACTGAAGCTTTCTTT
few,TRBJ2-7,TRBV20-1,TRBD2,CSARETSGYEQYF,TGCAGTGCTAGAGAGACTAGCGGTTACGAGCAGTACTTC
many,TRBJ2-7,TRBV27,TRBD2,CATRGLAGGGYEQYF,TGTGCCACCAGAGGGCTAGCGGGAGGGGGCTACGAGCAGTACTTC
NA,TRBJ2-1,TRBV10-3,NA,CAISESMTIRSSYNEQFF,TGTGCCATCAGTGAGTCGATGACTATAAGGAGCTCCTACAATGAGCAGTTCTTC
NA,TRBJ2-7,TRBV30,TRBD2,CAWRLAGGNHEQYF,TGTGCCTGGAGGTTAGCGGGAGGTAACCACGAGCAGTACTTC
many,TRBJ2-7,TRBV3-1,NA,CASSPGWGGYEQYF,TGTGCCAGCAGCCCGGGGTGGGGAGGCTACGAGCAGTACTTC
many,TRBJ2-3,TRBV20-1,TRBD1,CSAPGQTTDTQYF,TGCAGTGCTCCGGGACAGACCACAGATACGCAGTATTTT